This T cell receptor (beta chain) came from a study of response to subunit inactivated influenza vaccine. General study points: Authors proposed each seasonal influenza vaccination draws in few new T cells.

This clonotype was seen more than once but under ten times. Antigen unknown. One entry per CDR3 protein results from TCRdb running MiXCR on the RT-PCR reads. The table has around 520,000 distinct CDR3 sequences, 12% seen once. The CDR3 is 17 residues long. Trimming took 5 bases from V and 1 from J; bases not matched to a gene: 12. Germline CDR1 is SGHTA and CDR2 is FQGNSA. The chain couples TRBV7-2 to TRBJ2-3; TRBD2 agrees at 7 bases. The TCR was taken from a man aged 50-60 years who received an inactivated influenza vaccine. This sample comprised PBMCs from blood, obtained on the day of vaccination. The CDR3: CASSAYDVGGGTDTQYF. The CDR3 coding sequence is TGTGCCAGCAGCGCCTACGATGTGGGGGGGGGCACAGATACGCAGTATTTT.